This T cell receptor (beta chain) originates from a study of shared clonotypes between healthy human individuals. Overall study: A donor's plate count was three for CD4 naive and three for CD4 memory; CD8 naive had two and CD8 memory one.

CD4+ cells yielded CD45RA+ naive and CD45RA-negative memory subsets. This clone was picked up one time. Clones were sequenced by immunoSEQ multiplex PCR, and TCRdb holds only the in-frame ones, with some missing. The sample yields around 1.4 million clones, 97% to 99% seen once. Sequencing was performed on naive CD4+ T cells sorted from blood. Subset here: CD45RA+ positively selected. The clonotype was recovered from a man aged 25-45 years in good health.

In DNA, the CDR3 is TGTGCCAGCAGCCCCCAGAGGGGGCGGACCGGGGCCAACGTCCTGACTTTC. Translating it yields CASSPQRGRTGANVLTF. The gene calls are TRBV7-9 and TRBJ2-6, with TRBD1 matching over 7 bases. Trimming at V came to 5 bases and at J to 4 bases, leaving 11 bases not matched to a gene. The CDR3 extends over 17 amino acids. Germline V gene lookup returns CDR1 SEHNR and CDR2 FQNEAQ (reference sequence).